Below, 5 T cell receptor beta chains from the same sample are listed, as sequenced in a study of blood T cells in healthy people across ages. It was with a sample-barcoded 5' primer and a J-beta primer mix that a second PCR of roughly 7 to 12 cycles was run. Each CDR3 protein is one row after TCRdb ran MiXCR on the 5' RACE reads. Among roughly 800,000 distinct CDR3 sequences, approximately 53% were seen once, and the ten largest hold around 40%. The sequencing sample was made of blood. The receptors derive from a man older than 75 in good health.

The CDR3 is CASSPGQGAFGGGELFF. Written as DNA, the CDR3 is TGTGCCAGCAGCCCGGGACAGGGCGCCTTCGGGGGCGGGGAGCTGTTTTTT. V gene TRBV21-1 combines with J gene TRBJ2-2; the D segment call TRBD1 is taken from the table without a DNA check. TRBV21-1 is classified as a pseudogene. This CDR3 spans 17 amino acids.

Only a few counts were recorded for this clonotype. The rearrangement links TRBV2 to TRBJ2-3; TRBD1 is a possible D gene (5 bases). The CDR3 spans 12 residues. Per the germline V gene, CDR1 is SNHLY and CDR2 is FYNNEI. V lost 5 bases, J lost 6 bases, and 9 bases lay in between. Written as DNA, the CDR3 is TGTGCCAGCAGTTTGACAGAGGATACGCAGTATTTT. Its protein product is CASSLTEDTQYF.

V is TRBV7-2 and J is TRBJ2-1; D is ambiguous. There are 12 residues in the CDR3. Trimming removed 5 bases at V and 7 bases at J, with 9 bases between. Per germline, CDR1 SGHTA and CDR2 FQGNSA. The DNA of the CDR3 is TGTGCCAGCAGCGCCCACCCTAATGAGCAGTTCTTC. This encodes CASSAHPNEQFF.

J is TRBJ1-5 and V is TRBV29-1; possible D gene TRBD1, 5 bases. Between the trimmed V and J ends, which lost 4 bases and 0 bases, there was a span of 7 bases. The CDR3 extends over 13 amino acids. The germline V gene encodes CDR1 SQVTM and CDR2 ANQGSEA. CDR3: CSVGQNSNQPQHF. In nucleotides, the CDR3 is TGCAGCGTTGGACAGAATAGCAATCAGCCCCAGCATTTT.

The sample holds one count of this clonotype. The V and J genes are TRBV9 and TRBJ2-5, with D perhaps matching TRBD1 or TRBD2 (6 bases each). The J call may be in error: the DNA end matches TRBJ2-7 better. The CDR3 spans 13 residues. Germline CDR1 is SGDLS and CDR2 is YYNGEE. The CDR3 here is CASSAGGGNEQYF. In DNA, the CDR3 is TGTGCCAGCAGCGCCGGAGGGGGAAACGAGCAGTACTTC.